This passage covers 14 T cell receptor beta chains from one sample sequenced in a study of blood T cell repertoires in COVID-19. Assay used: immunoSEQ multiplex PCR; TCRdb lists only in-frame clones, some missing. The sample has a few hundred thousand clones; 88% are singletons. The sequenced sample consisted of peripheral blood. All receptors derive from a woman aged 25-40 years with COVID-19, enrolled during active disease.

The genes are TRBV5-1 and TRBJ1-2, with D perhaps matching TRBD1 (6 bases). Looked up from germline, CDR1 is SGHRS and CDR2 is YFSETQ. The CDR3 runs to 16 residues. V lost 6 bases, J lost 2 bases, and 20 bases lay in between. CDR3 nucleotides: TGCGCCAGCACCCGGTCGGGGGGCCCCCAGAACTATGGCTACACCTTC. Translating gives CASTRSGGPQNYGYTF.

The count of this clone is one. V is TRBV20-1 and J is TRBJ1-1; TRBD1 might be the D (6 bases). V was trimmed by 5 bases and J by 3 bases, leaving 7 bases between them. CDR1 DFQATT and CDR2 SNEGSKA come from the germline V gene (reference sequence). The CDR3 is 11 residues long. The CDR3 reads CSASGDTEAFF. The DNA for the CDR3 is TGCAGTGCTTCAGGGGACACTGAAGCTTTCTTT.

This rearrangement joins TRBV14 to TRBJ2-5; no firm D call. The V gene lost 4 bases and the J gene lost 1 base, with 16 bases spanning the gap. CDR1 is SGHDN and CDR2 is FVKESK in the germline V gene. The CDR3 covers 16 residues. The CDR3 DNA reads as TGTGCCAGCAGCCCTTCCGCTAGGCCCTTCCAAGAGACCCAGTACTTC. Amino acids: CASSPSARPFQETQYF.

CDR3 amino acids: CASSLVESSYNEQFF. The DNA for the CDR3 is TGTGCCAGCAGCTTAGTAGAGAGCTCCTACAATGAGCAGTTCTTC. V gene TRBV7-9 combines with J gene TRBJ2-1, with D hard to call. Deletions cut 1 base from V and 0 bases from J, with 7 bases between. Germline V gene lookup returns CDR1 SEHNR and CDR2 FQNEAQ (reference sequence). This CDR3 is built from 15 residues.

The rearrangement links TRBV21-1 to TRBJ2-2; the table's D gene call, TRBD1, was not cross checked with the DNA. TRBV21-1 is a listed pseudogene. The CDR3 loop spans 17 amino acids. CDR3 loop: CASSLLGGQGNTGELFF. DNA of the CDR3: TGTGCCAGCAGCCTCTTGGGGGGACAGGGGAACACCGGGGAGCTGTTTTTT.

The rearrangement links TRBV9 to TRBJ1-1; the match to TRBD1 covers 8 bases. CDR1 is SGDLS and CDR2 is YYNGEE in the germline V gene. J lost 5 bases, V lost 3 bases, and 12 bases had no gene match. CDR3 length: 16 amino acids. The CDR3: CASSALGQGVLTEAFF. For the CDR3, the DNA is TGTGCCAGCAGCGCCCTCGGACAGGGAGTCCTTACTGAAGCTTTCTTT.

V is TRBV24-1 and J is TRBJ1-2; unclear D gene. Germline V lookup: CDR1 KGHDR, CDR2 SFDVKD. V shed 5 bases and J shed 8 bases, with 14 bases lying between them. The CDR3 is 13 amino acids. CDR3 sequence reads: CATSAYSGLGYTF. The CDR3 coding sequence is TGTGCCACCAGTGCCTATAGCGGTTTAGGCTACACCTTC.

The genes are TRBV7-8 and TRBJ2-4; D is uncertain. Germline CDR1 SGHVS, CDR2 FQNEAQ. The CDR3 is 14 residues long. The V and J ends lost 5 bases and 0 bases respectively, with 8 bases between them. Written as DNA, the CDR3 is TGTGCCAGCAGCCCCCGGGTAGCCAAAAACATTCAGTACTTC. Translation gives CASSPRVAKNIQYF.

This clone was counted once. The gene calls are TRBV28 and TRBJ1-2, with D possibly matching TRBD1 (5 bases). CDR3 length: 12 residues. Germline CDR1 is MDHEN and CDR2 is SYDVKM. V lost 2 bases and J lost 7, with 8 bases in between. The CDR3 region has the DNA TGTGCCAGCAGTTTACCGGGGGTTGGCTACACCTTC. Translated: CASSLPGVGYTF.

The chain couples TRBV7-9 to TRBJ1-2; 7 bases match TRBD1. The CDR3 spans 14 residues. Germline CDR1 is SEHNR and CDR2 is FQNEAQ (reference sequence). The trim removed 1 base at V and 3 bases at J, leaving 2 bases unmatched. CDR3 region: CASSLGRGDYGYTF. The CDR3 DNA follows: TGTGCCAGCAGCTTAGGCAGGGGGGACTATGGCTACACCTTC.

The CDR3 nucleotides are TGTGCCAGCAGCTTGACAGGGGTCGATTCACCCCTCCACTTT. Protein: CASSLTGVDSPLHF. The gene calls are TRBV7-2 and TRBJ1-6; the match to TRBD1 covers 8 bases. V was clipped by 3 bases and J by 8 bases; unmatched bases: 3. The CDR3 is 14 amino acids. The germline V gene has CDR1 SGHTA and CDR2 FQGNSA.

The chain links TRBV18 to TRBJ1-1; perhaps TRBD1 as D (6 bases). The CDR3 is made up of 15 amino acids. Trimming took 5 bases from V and 6 from J, leaving 19 bases between them. Looked up from germline, CDR1 is KGHSH and CDR2 is LQKENI. Here the CDR3 reads CASSGWDINGPEAFF. The DNA for the CDR3 is TGTGCCAGCTCAGGGTGGGACATTAATGGCCCTGAAGCTTTCTTT.

The V call is TRBV19, the J call TRBJ2-7; the match to TRBD1 covers 10 bases. The V segment lost 4 bases and the J segment 6 bases; nucleotides outside the gene matches: 3. This CDR3 is built from 13 residues. The V gene's germline CDR1 is LNHDA and CDR2 SQIVND (reference sequence). CDR3 in DNA: TGTGCCAGTAGTACGACAGGGGGCATCGAGCAGTACTTC. Protein: CASSTTGGIEQYF.

This chain joins TRBV2 and TRBJ1-5, with D possibly TRBD1 on 5 matching bases. V was cut by 4 bases and J by 6 bases, with 13 bases left in between. CDR3 length: 14 residues. Germline V gives CDR1 SNHLY, CDR2 FYNNEI. CDR3 sequence (DNA): TGTGCCAGCAGTGGGGGAGGGGCGTCTCAGCCCCAGCATTTT. This translates into CASSGGGASQPQHF.